The rows below give T cell receptor beta chains drawn from one sample of a study of human T cells and chemical hapten exposure. In TCRdb, the RACE reads were re-called with MiXCR into one record per CDR3 protein. The top ten hold roughly 3.3% of the sample, which has approximately 110,000 distinct CDR3 sequences, approximately 10% seen once. This sample comprised whole blood, obtained in connection with sensitization to the hapten diphenylcyclopropenone (DPC). Every receptor here comes from a woman aged 40 to 50 with alopecia areata. Some clones in this sample may be carry-over from other donors' samples. CDR3s include the opening cysteine and the closing phenylalanine or tryptophan. Fields, in order: J gene, V gene, clone size, CDR3 protein. The size entry is marked missing in some rows and otherwise reads once, few, many or a size class.

j_call: TRBJ2-7; v_call: TRBV6-5; clone_size: NA; cdr3_aa: CASSYSGYREQYF
j_call: TRBJ1-1; v_call: TRBV29-1; clone_size: many; cdr3_aa: CSVLRGQGTEAFF
j_call: TRBJ2-2; v_call: TRBV6-2/TRBV6-3; clone_size: many; cdr3_aa: CASSSLLVQGNTGELFF
j_call: TRBJ2-2; v_call: TRBV12-3/TRBV12-4; clone_size: many; cdr3_aa: CASSERGSGTGELFF
j_call: TRBJ1-2; v_call: TRBV6-2/TRBV6-3; clone_size: few; cdr3_aa: CASSKTGDYGYTF
j_call: TRBJ1-1; v_call: TRBV6-2/TRBV6-3; clone_size: many; cdr3_aa: CASRLRVPTEAFF
j_call: TRBJ1-4; v_call: TRBV30; clone_size: few; cdr3_aa: CAWRTVANEKLFF
j_call: TRBJ1-2; v_call: TRBV18; clone_size: NA; cdr3_aa: CASSPAGQAGYGYTF
j_call: TRBJ2-7; v_call: TRBV27; clone_size: few; cdr3_aa: CASSFREGNYEQYF
j_call: TRBJ2-7; v_call: TRBV7-2; clone_size: NA; cdr3_aa: CASSLTWTGMHEQYF
j_call: TRBJ1-6; v_call: TRBV5-4; clone_size: few; cdr3_aa: CASSLVRSGADSPLHF
j_call: TRBJ2-6; v_call: TRBV12-3/TRBV12-4; clone_size: many; cdr3_aa: CASSFIGSGANVLTF
j_call: TRBJ1-4; v_call: TRBV15; clone_size: once; cdr3_aa: CATSPNGATNEKLFF
j_call: TRBJ1-1; v_call: TRBV3-1; clone_size: few; cdr3_aa: CASRQKKGEAFF
j_call: TRBJ2-3; v_call: TRBV7-2; clone_size: many; cdr3_aa: CASSFAGQGWDTQYF
j_call: TRBJ2-3; v_call: TRBV28; clone_size: few; cdr3_aa: CASGTGRSSERYAADF
j_call: TRBJ1-5; v_call: TRBV7-2; clone_size: many; cdr3_aa: CASSLDSGTGSVGNQPQHF
j_call: TRBJ1-3; v_call: TRBV29-1; clone_size: many; cdr3_aa: CSVDTGQVLSGNTIYF
j_call: TRBJ2-7; v_call: TRBV4-2; clone_size: NA; cdr3_aa: CASSQEAGGYEQYF
j_call: TRBJ1-5; v_call: TRBV28; clone_size: NA; cdr3_aa: CASSLLGRNQPQHF
j_call: TRBJ1-1; v_call: TRBV18; clone_size: NA; cdr3_aa: CASSPPGDTEAFF
j_call: TRBJ1-5; v_call: TRBV2; clone_size: many; cdr3_aa: CASRYQGRGNQPQHF
j_call: TRBJ2-1; v_call: TRBV15; clone_size: few; cdr3_aa: CATSIGDSYFNNEQFF
j_call: TRBJ1-2; v_call: TRBV27; clone_size: many; cdr3_aa: CASSLQGSYGYTF
j_call: TRBJ2-7; v_call: TRBV6-1; clone_size: NA; cdr3_aa: CASSIQGYEQYF
j_call: TRBJ2-6; v_call: TRBV4-1; clone_size: many; cdr3_aa: CASSLRPGPGANVLTF
j_call: TRBJ1-4; v_call: TRBV6-5; clone_size: few; cdr3_aa: CASSYGGADEKLFF
j_call: TRBJ2-7; v_call: TRBV7-2; clone_size: NA; cdr3_aa: CASSTAGTPPSF
j_call: TRBJ1-1; v_call: TRBV29-1; clone_size: NA; cdr3_aa: CSVHRGLNTEAFF
j_call: TRBJ1-2; v_call: TRBV20-1; clone_size: many; cdr3_aa: CSAPTGDYGYTF
j_call: TRBJ2-3; v_call: TRBV7-2; clone_size: many; cdr3_aa: CASSLASSGGAHTQYF